Reported below is one TCR beta chain. Its antigen is still unknown. This record comes from a study of monozygotic twins with inflammatory bowel disease. Someone took an approximately 2.5 ml blood sample from each of the donors. Notes on the study in general: The results supported no single strong signal or clonotype associated with IBD.

Each UMI, carrying a 6-nucleotide sample barcode, came from template switching. TCRdb re-analyzed the 5' RACE reads; it lists each CDR3 protein once, without DNA. The clone table shows some 170,000 distinct CDR3 sequences, with the ten largest holding roughly 2.4%. Looked up from germline, CDR1 is MNHNS and CDR2 is SASEGT. The CDR3 extends over 15 amino acids. What was sequenced was blood. This chain uses TRBV6-1 with TRBJ2-2; absent DNA, TCRdb's TRBD2 call cannot be checked. The TCR was taken from a human donor with ulcerative colitis or Crohn's disease, or a healthy co-twin of an affected twin (not recorded which). CDR3 sequence: CASSALAGGTGELFF.